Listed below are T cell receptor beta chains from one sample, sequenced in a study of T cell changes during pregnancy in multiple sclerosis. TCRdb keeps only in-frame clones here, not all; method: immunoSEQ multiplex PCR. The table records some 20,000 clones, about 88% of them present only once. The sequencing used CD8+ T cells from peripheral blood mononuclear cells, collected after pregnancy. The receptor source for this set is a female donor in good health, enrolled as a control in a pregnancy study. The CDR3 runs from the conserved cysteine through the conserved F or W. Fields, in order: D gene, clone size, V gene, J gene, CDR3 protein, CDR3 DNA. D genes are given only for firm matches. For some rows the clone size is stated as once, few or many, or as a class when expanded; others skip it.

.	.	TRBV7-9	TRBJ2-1	CASSLVLGNNEQFF	TGTGCCAGCAGCTTAGTACTAGGGAACAATGAGCAGTTCTTC
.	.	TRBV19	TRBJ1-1	CASSPEDSGIMNTEAFF	TGTGCCAGTAGTCCGGAGGACAGTGGAATAATGAACACTGAAGCTTTCTTT
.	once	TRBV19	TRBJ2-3	CASSIAGQPVGDTQYF	TGTGCCAGTAGTATAGCTGGACAGCCAGTGGGAGATACGCAGTATTTT
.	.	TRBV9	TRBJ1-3	CASSVGANSGNTIYF	TGTGCCAGCAGCGTAGGGGCTAACTCTGGAAACACCATATATTTT
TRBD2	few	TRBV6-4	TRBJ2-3	CASSQAGGTDTQYF	TGTGCCAGCAGCCAAGCGGGGGGCACAGATACGCAGTATTTT
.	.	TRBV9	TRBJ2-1	CASSPSGQPYNEQFF	TGTGCCAGCAGCCCGTCCGGACAGCCCTACAATGAGCAGTTCTTC
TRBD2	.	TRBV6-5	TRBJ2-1	CASRGEGLYNEQFF	TGTGCCAGCAGGGGGGAGGGTCTCTACAATGAGCAGTTCTTC
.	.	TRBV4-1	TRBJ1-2	CASSQEGLPHGYTF	TGCGCCAGCAGCCAAGAGGGCCTTCCCCATGGCTACACCTTC
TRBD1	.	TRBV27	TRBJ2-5	CASSLDKGTGGYQETQYF	TGTGCCAGCAGTTTAGATAAAGGGACAGGGGGATACCAAGAGACCCAGTACTTC
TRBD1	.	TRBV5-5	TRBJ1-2	CASSQDRGPYGYTF	TGTGCCAGCAGCCAGGACAGGGGGCCCTATGGCTACACCTTC
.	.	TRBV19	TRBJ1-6	CASSGAGRASYNSPLHF	TGTGCCAGTAGTGGGGCTGGACGGGCCTCCTATAATTCACCCCTCCACTTT
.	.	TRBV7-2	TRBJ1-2	CASSPPTRYNYGYTF	TGTGCCAGCAGCCCCCCGACAAGGTACAACTATGGCTACACCTTC
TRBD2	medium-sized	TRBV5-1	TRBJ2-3	CASSPVKRDTDTQYF	TGCGCCAGCAGCCCGGTCAAGCGGGACACAGATACGCAGTATTTT
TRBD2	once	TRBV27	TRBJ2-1	CASSLGGTSEQFF	TGTGCCAGCAGTTTAGGAGGGACTAGTGAGCAGTTCTTC
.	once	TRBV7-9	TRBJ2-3	CASSPPRDDYGTDTQYF	TGTGCCAGCAGCCCCCCCCGCGACGACTACGGCACAGATACGCAGTATTTT
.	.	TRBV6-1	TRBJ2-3	CASSALTGGRTDTQYF	TGTGCCAGCAGTGCCCTGACAGGAGGACGCACAGATACGCAGTATTTT
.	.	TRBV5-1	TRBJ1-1	CASSRRGGLDTEAFF	TGCGCCAGCAGCAGGAGAGGGGGTTTGGACACTGAAGCTTTCTTT
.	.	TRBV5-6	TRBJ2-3	CASSLWGHTDTQYF	TGTGCCAGCAGCTTGTGGGGCCACACAGATACGCAGTATTTT
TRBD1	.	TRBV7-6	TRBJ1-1	CASSSPQGARTEAFF	TGTGCCAGCAGCTCACCACAGGGGGCAAGGACTGAAGCTTTCTTT
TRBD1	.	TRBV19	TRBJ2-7	CASSIAQGADEQYF	TGTGCCAGTAGTATAGCCCAGGGGGCGGACGAGCAGTACTTC
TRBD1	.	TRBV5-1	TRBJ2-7	CASSRQGALYEQYF	TGCGCCAGCAGTCGACAGGGGGCGCTTTACGAGCAGTACTTC
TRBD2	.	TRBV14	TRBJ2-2	CASSQDPERERDTGELFF	TGTGCCAGCAGCCAAGATCCGGAGCGGGAGCGGGACACCGGGGAGCTGTTTTTT
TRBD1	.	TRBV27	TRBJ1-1	CASSPHDVDRANTEAFF	TGTGCCAGCAGTCCCCACGACGTTGACAGGGCGAACACTGAAGCTTTCTTT
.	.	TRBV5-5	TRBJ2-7	CASEETSLEQYF	TGTGCCAGCGAGGAAACTAGTTTAGAGCAGTACTTC
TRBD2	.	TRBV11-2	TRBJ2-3	CASSLAPSGATDTQYF	TGTGCCAGCAGCTTAGCACCTAGCGGGGCGACAGATACGCAGTATTTT
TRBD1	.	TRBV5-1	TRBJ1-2	CASSPGTGSGYGYTF	TGCGCCAGCAGCCCCGGGACAGGGTCGGGCTATGGCTACACCTTC
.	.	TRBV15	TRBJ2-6	CATSRPSSGANVLTF	TGTGCCACCAGCAGACCCTCCTCTGGGGCCAACGTCCTGACTTTC